What follows are 9 T cell receptor beta chains derived from one specimen sequenced in a study of blood T cell repertoires in COVID-19. Data came from immunoSEQ multiplex PCR; TCRdb stores just in-frame clones and leaves some out. The profile covers 150,000 or so clones, with around 86% appearing a single time and approximately 6.5% taken by the ten largest. The sequenced sample consisted of peripheral blood. Receptors were obtained from a man aged 80 or over with acute or convalescent COVID-19.

The V and J genes are TRBV7-2 and TRBJ2-5, with D hard to call. Trimming removed 5 bases at V and 5 bases at J, with 9 bases between. Germline lookup yields CDR1 SGHTA and CDR2 FQGNSA. This CDR3 has 12 amino acids. The CDR3 DNA sequence: TGTGCCAGCAGCCAAAGCCGGGAGACCCAGTACTTC. This gives the protein CASSQSRETQYF.

V usage is TRBV5-4 and J usage is TRBJ2-2; 11 positions agree with TRBD2. The CDR3 sequence is 18 residues long. Trimming removed 0 bases from V and 1 base from J; junction bases left unmatched: 5. CDR1 and CDR2 from the germline V gene are SGHNT and YYREEE (reference sequence). CDR3 in amino acids: CASSLGLAGGLNTGELFF. The CDR3 coding sequence is TGTGCCAGCAGCTTGGGGCTAGCGGGGGGCCTGAACACCGGGGAGCTGTTTTTT. Using reference TRBV5-4 and TRBJ2-2 for the parts outside the CDR3, the full variable domain is ETGVTQSPTHLIKTRGQQVTLRCSSQSGHNTVSWYQQALGQGPQFIFQYYREEENGRGNFPPRFSGLQFPNYSSELNVNALELDDSALYLCASSLGLAGGLNTGELFFGEGSRLTVL.

About this clone itself: A read error may produce the germline difference seen at one junction end. The rearrangement uses TRBV20-1 and TRBJ2-3; a possible D gene is TRBD2 (6 bases). Germline loops: CDR1 DFQATT, CDR2 SNEGSKA (reference sequence). The CDR3 runs to 11 residues. CDR3 sequence reads: CSAASGTLLGF. CDR3 nucleotide sequence: TGCAGTGCTGCCTCCGGGACTCTGTTAGGTTTT.

This clone was counted once. V and J are TRBV5-1 and TRBJ1-1; 10 nucleotides match TRBD1. The germline V gene encodes CDR1 SGHRS and CDR2 YFSETQ. The CDR3 loop spans 14 amino acids. Germline trimming cut 5 bases from V and 11 bases from J; bases unmatched to any gene: 12. CDR3 nucleotides: TGCGCCAGCAGGCCGAGACAGGGGGCGATGACTGCTTTCTTT. The encoded protein is CASRPRQGAMTAFF.

The gene calls are TRBV7-6 and TRBJ1-6; 11 positions agree with TRBD1. V lost 1 base, J lost 5 bases, and 4 bases stayed unmatched. The CDR3 is 17 residues long. The V gene's germline CDR1 is SGHVS and CDR2 FNYEAQ. CDR3 DNA sequence: TGTGCCAGCAGCTTAGGGGGACAGGGGGTCAATAATTCACCCCTCCACTTT. It is translated as CASSLGGQGVNNSPLHF. The full variable domain, with the rest looked up from reference TRBV7-6 and TRBJ1-6, is GAGVSQSPRYKVTKRGQDVALRCDPISGHVSLYWYRQALGQGPEFLTYFNYEAQQDKSGLPNDRFSAERPEGSISTLTIQRTEQRDSAMYRCASSLGGQGVNNSPLHFGNGTRLTVT.

The gene calls are TRBV18 and TRBJ2-2, with TRBD2 matching over 9 bases. The CDR3 spans 17 residues. The junction had 9 bases not matched to a gene; V was cut back by 6 bases and J by 1 base. Germline assignment: CDR1 KGHSH and CDR2 LQKENI. The CDR3 is CASSPFSGGQNTGELFF. The CDR3, as DNA: TGTGCCAGCTCCCCCTTTAGCGGGGGCCAGAACACCGGGGAGCTGTTTTTT.

The chain combines TRBV10-3 with TRBJ1-6; D uncertain. The length of the CDR3 is 14 residues. Germline values: CDR1 ENHRY, CDR2 SYGVKD. V lost 6 bases and J lost 5, with 11 bases in between. The CDR3 reads CAISHPGNNSPLHF. Written as DNA, the CDR3 is TGTGCCATCAGCCACCCGGGAAATAATTCACCCCTCCACTTT.

This chain connects TRBV6-5 to TRBJ2-7, with D perhaps matching TRBD2 (5 bases). The V and J ends lost 8 bases and 5 bases respectively, with 16 bases between them. This CDR3 has 13 residues. Germline lookup yields CDR1 MNHEY and CDR2 SVGAGI. The CDR3 DNA reads as TGTGCCAGCGCGCCCCAGCGGTTCCACGAGCAGTACTTC. It translates to CASAPQRFHEQYF.

The V gene is TRBV11-2, the J gene TRBJ1-3; the match to TRBD1 covers 8 bases. V gave up 7 bases and J gave up 3 bases; unmatched junction bases: 5. Germline V gene lookup returns CDR1 SGHAT and CDR2 FQNNGV. This CDR3 region has 14 residues. The CDR3 DNA reads TGTGCCAGCACCAATACAGGGGGTGGAAACACCATATATTTT. As protein: CASTNTGGGNTIYF.